The 29 T cell receptor beta chains presented below share a single source sample, sequenced in a study of shared clonotypes between healthy human individuals. This table comes from immunoSEQ multiplex PCR, and its TCRdb copy is limited to in-frame clones, with some not included. Of more than 1.2 million clones listed, approximately 98.5% are singletons. Source material: naive CD4+ T cells sorted from blood. Regarding subset: CD45RA+ positively selected. The receptors here all came from a man aged 25 to 40 in good health.

The J gene is TRBJ2-7, the V gene TRBV13, with a weak D call TRBD2 (5 bases). The CDR3 spans 16 residues. Germline lookup yields CDR1 PRHDT and CDR2 FYEKMQ (reference sequence). V was clipped by 0 bases and J by 0 bases, with 12 bases between them. CDR3 coding DNA: TGTGCCAGCAGCTTAGGCCTGGGCGGGCGCTCCTACGAGCAGTACTTC. Protein sequence: CASSLGLGGRSYEQYF.

The chain carries TRBV28 and TRBJ1-1; the match to TRBD1 covers 12 bases. Losses at the gene ends were 3 bases for V and 11 bases for J; bases not matched to a gene: 10. Germline loops: CDR1 MDHEN, CDR2 SYDVKM. CDR3 size: 15 residues. This CDR3 reads CASSFRDRGQFDAFF. CDR3 nucleotides: TGTGCCAGCAGTTTCCGGGACAGGGGGCAATTTGACGCTTTCTTT.

The chain links TRBV5-1 to TRBJ2-5; TRBD2 agrees at 8 bases. Germline loops: CDR1 SGHRS, CDR2 YFSETQ. With V trimmed by 6 bases and J by 2 bases, 9 bases remained unmatched. There are 15 residues in the CDR3. For the CDR3, the DNA is TGCGCCAGCAAGTCTAGCGGGCGTTCACAAGAGACCCAGTACTTC. It translates to CASKSSGRSQETQYF. The full variable domain, in which reference TRBV5-1 and TRBJ2-5 provide the parts outside the CDR3, is KAGVTQTPRYLIKTRGQQVTLSCSPISGHRSVSWYQQTPGQGLQFLFEYFSETQRNKGNFPGRFSGRQFSNSRSEMNVSTLELGDSALYLCASKSSGRSQETQYFGPGTRLLVL.

The chain employs TRBV20-1 and TRBJ2-5; D is unclear. Germline lookup yields CDR1 DFQATT and CDR2 SNEGSKA (reference sequence). The CDR3 covers 11 residues. With 6 bases removed from V and 7 bases from J, the gap between germline ends came to 12 bases. CDR3 amino acids: CSALGPWTQYF. CDR3 coding DNA: TGCAGTGCCCTCGGACCGTGGACCCAGTACTTC.

This clone was seen just once. The rearrangement links TRBV18 to TRBJ2-7; 7 bases are shared with TRBD2. CDR3 length: 12 residues. The ends lost 9 bases at V and 3 bases at J; junction bases unmatched: 5. Germline V gene sequence: CDR1 KGHSH, CDR2 LQKENI. The CDR3 nucleotides read TGTGCCAGACCGGAGCGGGGCTACGAGCAGTACTTC. Translating gives CARPERGYEQYF. Variable domain in full (rest from reference TRBV18 and TRBJ2-7): NAGVMQNPRHLVRRRGQEARLRCSPMKGHSHVYWYRQLPEEGLKFMVYLQKENIIDESGMPKERFSAEFPKEGPSILRIQQVVRGDSAAYFCARPERGYEQYFGPGTRLTVT.

The table lists this clone with a count of one. The CDR3 region is CASSLGEYTGELFF. For the CDR3, the DNA is TGTGCCAGCAGCTTGGGGGAATACACCGGGGAGCTGTTTTTT. The chain combines TRBV7-9 with TRBJ2-2, with D tentatively TRBD1 or TRBD2 (5 bases each). The CDR3 runs 14 residues. Germline values: CDR1 SEHNR, CDR2 FQNEAQ (reference sequence). The V end lost 3 bases, the J end lost 3 bases, and 8 bases lay between the germline ends.

The rearrangement uses TRBV18 and TRBJ2-7, with 10 bases identical to TRBD1. This CDR3 comprises 13 residues. The junction had 3 bases not matched to a gene; V was cut back by 4 bases and J by 6 bases. In germline, CDR1 is KGHSH, CDR2 LQKENI. The CDR3 DNA follows: TGTGCCAGCTCACGGGACAGGGGAGGCGAGCAGTACTTC. It translates to CASSRDRGGEQYF.

The rearrangement joins TRBV10-3 to TRBJ2-7; D may match TRBD1 or TRBD2 (5 bases each). Trimming removed 6 bases from V and 4 bases from J, with 22 bases in between. CDR1 and CDR2 from the germline V gene are ENHRY and SYGVKD. This CDR3 has 16 residues. The CDR3 DNA sequence: TGTGCCATCAGCGGGGAAGGGACGCCGGGTAGGTACGAGCAGTACTTC. Translating gives CAISGEGTPGRYEQYF.

The rearrangement uses TRBV9 and TRBJ2-7; the D call may be TRBD1 or TRBD2 (6 bases each). Trimming stripped 7 bases from V and 3 bases from J, with 11 bases between. This CDR3 is built from 12 residues. The germline V gene has CDR1 SGDLS and CDR2 YYNGEE. CDR3 residues: CASGGPSYEQYF. The CDR3 DNA sequence: TGTGCCAGCGGGGGGCCAAGCTACGAGCAGTACTTC.

The chain joins TRBV28 to TRBJ2-3, with 9 bases that match TRBD1. J lost 7 bases, V lost 6 bases, and 5 bases had no gene match. Germline V gene data show CDR1 as MDHEN and CDR2 as SYDVKM. The CDR3 is 13 residues long. The CDR3, as DNA: TGTGCCAGCAGCGGACAGGGGAGGCATACGCAGTATTTT. It is translated as CASSGQGRHTQYF.

The V call is TRBV5-1, the J call TRBJ2-6; 13 bases are shared with TRBD2. In germline, CDR1 is SGHRS, CDR2 YFSETQ. The CDR3 has 18 residues. Germline trimming cut 4 bases from V and 1 base from J; bases unmatched to any gene: 5. For the CDR3, the DNA is TGCGCCAGCAGCGGACCGGGACTAGCGGGATCTGGGGCCAACGTCCTGACTTTC. Its translation: CASSGPGLAGSGANVLTF.

As for this clone: The same CDR3 also results from other DNA sequences found in this sample. The V gene is TRBV20-1, the J gene TRBJ1-2; D is unclear. The CDR3 contains 10 residues. Per germline, CDR1 DFQATT and CDR2 SNEGSKA (reference sequence). The V gene lost 0 bases and the J gene lost 7 bases, with 3 bases spanning the gap. As DNA, the CDR3 is TGCAGTGCTAGAGATAGTGGCTACACCTTC. It codes for CSARDSGYTF.

V gene TRBV2 combines with J gene TRBJ2-1; D gene unclear. V lost 3 bases and J 6 bases, leaving 9 bases between the germline ends. Germline assignment: CDR1 SNHLY and CDR2 FYNNEI. CDR3 length: 13 amino acids. Here the CDR3 reads CASSDRVFNEQFF. For the CDR3, the DNA is TGTGCCAGCAGTGACAGAGTGTTCAATGAGCAGTTCTTC. Full variable domain (remainder filled in from reference TRBV2 and TRBJ2-1): EPEVTQTPSHQVTQMGQEVILRCVPISNHLYFYWYRQILGQKVEFLVSFYNNEISEKSEIFDDQFSVERPDGSNFTLKIRSTKLEDSAMYFCASSDRVFNEQFFGPGTRLTVL.

The CDR3 is CASSYPGTGVSHNEQFF. In DNA form, the CDR3 reads TGTGCCAGCAGTTACCCCGGGACAGGGGTCAGCCACAATGAGCAGTTCTTC. The gene calls are TRBV28 and TRBJ2-1; 10 bases agree with TRBD1. The trim removed 4 bases at V and 5 bases at J, leaving 11 bases unmatched. CDR1 MDHEN and CDR2 SYDVKM come from the germline V gene. This CDR3 is 17 amino acids long.

As DNA, the CDR3 is TGTGCCAGCAGCACCCGGGAGGGCAGCGAGCAGTACTTC. Its translation is CASSTREGSEQYF. The chain combines TRBV11-3 with TRBJ2-7, with TRBD2 matching 8 bases. Germline V gene sequence: CDR1 SGHNT, CDR2 YENEEA. The CDR3 is 13 amino acids. Germline trimming cut 5 bases from V and 6 bases from J; bases unmatched to any gene: 6.

In this sample, this clone turned up once. The chain combines TRBV5-4 with TRBJ2-5; TRBD2 agrees at 9 bases. This CDR3 is built from 16 residues. V dropped 4 bases and J dropped 3; count of bases not matched to a gene: 10. CDR1 and CDR2 (germline): SGHNT, YYREEE (reference sequence). The CDR3 nucleotides are TGTGCCAGCAGCCTCCGAACCGCGGGAGGGAAAGAGACCCAGTACTTC. Translation: CASSLRTAGGKETQYF.

The CDR3 sequence is CVRSLSPLTDTQYF. In DNA form, the CDR3 reads TGTGTCAGAAGCTTAAGTCCTTTAACAGATACGCAGTATTTT. The rearrangement joins TRBV7-5 to TRBJ2-3. TRBV7-5 is shown as a pseudogene. The CDR3 covers 14 residues.

The chain combines TRBV5-5 with TRBJ2-2; 9 nucleotides match TRBD1. The germline gives CDR1 SGHKS, CDR2 YYEKEE (reference sequence). This CDR3 contains 16 residues. Losses at the gene ends were 4 bases for V and 4 bases for J; bases not matched to a gene: 8. The CDR3 sequence: CASSRGQGSTTGELFF. CDR3 in DNA: TGTGCCAGCAGCCGGGGACAGGGATCGACCACCGGGGAGCTGTTTTTT.

The chain uses TRBV27 and TRBJ2-1, with D unresolved. Per germline, CDR1 MNHEY and CDR2 SMNVEV (reference sequence). The CDR3 length is 11 residues. The V end was cut by 3 bases, the J end by 8 bases, with 5 bases between. The CDR3 reads CASSFLDEQFF. CDR3 nucleotide sequence: TGTGCCAGCAGTTTCTTGGATGAGCAGTTCTTC.

This rearrangement joins TRBV6-6 to TRBJ2-7; possibly TRBD1 for D (7 bases). This CDR3 is 14 amino acids long. CDR1 MNHNY and CDR2 SVGAGI come from the germline V gene (reference sequence). The V and J ends lost 5 bases and 3 bases respectively, with 14 bases between them. The CDR3 DNA follows: TGTGCCAGCAGTACCCAGGGGGGAAACTACGAGCAGTACTTC. Translating gives CASSTQGGNYEQYF.

The rearrangement joins TRBV7-9 to TRBJ2-4; D is perhaps TRBD1 (5 bases). Germline assignment: CDR1 SEHNR and CDR2 FQNEAQ (reference sequence). Deletions cut 5 bases from V and 0 bases from J, with 11 bases between. The CDR3 has 15 residues. Here the CDR3 reads CASSTDRLAKNIQYF. CDR3 sequence (DNA): TGTGCCAGCAGCACCGACAGATTAGCCAAAAACATTCAGTACTTC.

The V and J genes are TRBV2 and TRBJ2-3; TRBD2 aligns across 8 bases. Germline V CDR1 and CDR2: SNHLY, FYNNEI. V was clipped by 6 bases and J by 4 bases; unmatched bases: 12. CDR3 size: 16 residues. Here the CDR3 DNA reads TGTGCCAGCAGCGGCTCGGGCGGGAGGATGCCAGATACGCAGTATTTT. This encodes CASSGSGGRMPDTQYF.

The gene calls are TRBV2 and TRBJ2-7; TRBD1 aligns across 10 bases. This CDR3 has 14 amino acids. Germline CDR1 SNHLY, CDR2 FYNNEI. V shed 9 bases, J shed 3 bases, and the junction held 8 bases outside the gene matches. For the CDR3, the DNA is TGTGCCAGTGGGGGACAGGGGAAGCGCTACGAGCAGTACTTC. The encoded protein is CASGGQGKRYEQYF.

Here the CDR3 DNA reads TGTGCCAGCAGCCAAGGACCGCGACTAGCGAACACAGATACGCAGTATTTT. Protein sequence: CASSQGPRLANTDTQYF. The chain recombines TRBV14 with TRBJ2-3; 8 nucleotides line up with TRBD2. CDR3 length: 17 residues. Germline V gives CDR1 SGHDN, CDR2 FVKESK. V lost 1 base and J lost 2; bases outside the gene matches: 8.

The chain joins TRBV5-1 to TRBJ2-1; D possibly corresponds to TRBD2 (5 bases). From germline, CDR1 is SGHRS and CDR2 YFSETQ. This CDR3 spans 13 amino acids. The germline V and J ends were trimmed by 6 bases and 5 bases, with 12 bases remaining between them. CDR3 protein: CASIGGSNNEQFF. The DNA for the CDR3 is TGCGCCAGCATTGGCGGGTCGAACAATGAGCAGTTCTTC. The complete variable domain, with remaining parts taken from reference TRBV5-1 and TRBJ2-1, reads KAGVTQTPRYLIKTRGQQVTLSCSPISGHRSVSWYQQTPGQGLQFLFEYFSETQRNKGNFPGRFSGRQFSNSRSEMNVSTLELGDSALYLCASIGGSNNEQFFGPGTRLTVL.

This sequence joins TRBV25-1 and TRBJ1-1, with D hard to call. Germline values: CDR1 MGHDK, CDR2 SYGVNS. Trimming took off 4 bases at V and 0 bases at J, with 9 bases between the two ends. The CDR3 spans 14 residues. The CDR3 loop is CASSALGLNTEAFF. The CDR3 nucleotides are TGTGCCAGCAGTGCTTTGGGGTTGAACACTGAAGCTTTCTTT.

This chain uses TRBV7-8 with TRBJ1-2, with D perhaps TRBD1 (6 bases). Per the germline V gene, CDR1 is SGHVS and CDR2 is FQNEAQ. The CDR3 covers 14 residues. The ends were cut back, 5 bases at V and 4 bases at J, with 14 bases in the middle. Here the CDR3 DNA reads TGTGCCAGCAGCAGGACAGCTGTCCCCTATGGCTACACCTTC. Translating gives CASSRTAVPYGYTF.

The chain has TRBV12-1 and TRBJ2-2. TRBV12-1 is flagged as a pseudogene. The CDR3 covers 13 residues. The CDR3 DNA sequence: TGTGCCAGCAGCATTGGACCTACCGGGGAGCTGTTTTTT. Translation gives CASSIGPTGELFF.

V usage is TRBV5-1 and J usage is TRBJ2-2, with D possibly matching TRBD1 (5 bases). The V and J ends lost 0 bases and 2 bases respectively, with 11 bases between them. Germline V CDR1 and CDR2: SGHRS, YFSETQ. CDR3 size: 16 residues. The CDR3 DNA reads as TGCGCCAGCAGCTTGGAGGCAGGGATCAACACCGGGGAGCTGTTTTTT. Encoded protein: CASSLEAGINTGELFF.